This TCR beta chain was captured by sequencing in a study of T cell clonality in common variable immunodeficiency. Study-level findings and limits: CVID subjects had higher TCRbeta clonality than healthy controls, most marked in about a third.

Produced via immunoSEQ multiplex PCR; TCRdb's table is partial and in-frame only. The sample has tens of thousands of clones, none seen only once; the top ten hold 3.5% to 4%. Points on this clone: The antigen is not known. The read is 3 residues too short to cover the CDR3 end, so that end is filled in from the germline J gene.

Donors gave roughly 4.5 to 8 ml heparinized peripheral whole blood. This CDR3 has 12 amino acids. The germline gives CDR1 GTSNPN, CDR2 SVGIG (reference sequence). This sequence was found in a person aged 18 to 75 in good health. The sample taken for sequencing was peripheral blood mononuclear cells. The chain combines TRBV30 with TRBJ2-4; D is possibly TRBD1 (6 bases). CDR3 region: CACTGMFLRQYF. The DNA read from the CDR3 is TGTGCCTGCACAGGGATGTTTCTTCGT. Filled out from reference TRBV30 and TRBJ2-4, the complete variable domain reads SQTIHQWPATLVQPVGSPLSLECTVEGTSNPNLYWYRQAAGRGLQLLFYSVGIGQISSEVPQNLSASRPQDRQFILSSKKLLLSDSGFYLCACTGMFLRQYFGAGTRLSVL.